Sequencing of this T cell receptor (beta chain) was carried out in a study of OX40 agonist ivuxolimab in advanced cancers. Study-wide context: Therapy given before enrollment (anti-PD-1, anti-PD-L1 or anti-CTLA-4) was allowed, and 40% to 50% had some.

As for this clone: Its antigen is not identified.

TCRdb's copy holds only in-frame clones and misses some; the assay was immunoSEQ multiplex PCR. The sample has approximately 35,000 clones, approximately 90% seen once; the top ten hold 33%. Findings of the study overall: The authors did not determine the antigen specificity of the expanded peripheral T cells.

Sequenced material: CD4+ or CD8+ T cells sorted from blood, taken in a trial of the OX40 agonist ivuxolimab. The receptor was derived from an adult with an advanced solid tumor such as melanoma, head and neck, liver or kidney cancer.

DNA for the CDR3: TGTGCCAGTAGTATCGGGACTAGCGGCCAGTACCAAGAGACCCAGTACTTC. This encodes CASSIGTSGQYQETQYF. The gene calls are TRBV19 and TRBJ2-5; 11 bases align to TRBD2. This CDR3 spans 17 amino acids. V trimming: 3 bases; J trimming: 0 bases; junction bases outside the gene matches: 6. From germline, CDR1 is LNHDA and CDR2 SQIVND (reference sequence).